This passage covers 13 T cell receptor beta chains from one sample sequenced in a study of T-cell memory formation after mild COVID-19. TCRdb called the 5' RACE reads again in MiXCR, with one record for every CDR3 protein. The table records roughly 89,000 distinct CDR3 sequences, about 15% of them present only once. The sample was PBMCs or a T cell subset sorted from them (not recorded which). The origin of the receptors is a man aged 18 to 30 who had mild COVID-19 (a few samples of this study predate the infection). Cell type and time point are not known.

This clonotype was found a few times. The V and J genes are TRBV4-3 and TRBJ1-1, with no clear D. V lost 4 bases, J lost 1 base, and 16 bases lay in between. Germline CDR1 and CDR2: LGHNA and YSLEER. The CDR3 consists of 16 residues. The CDR3 loop is CASSPHGEVRNTEAFF. CDR3 DNA sequence: TGCGCCAGCAGCCCCCACGGGGAGGTCCGGAACACTGAAGCTTTCTTT.

This rearrangement joins TRBV7-2 to TRBJ2-5, with D maybe TRBD2 (7 bases). The CDR3 loop spans 16 amino acids. Germline CDR1 is SGHTA and CDR2 is FQGNSA. Trimming left V 5 bases short and J 4 bases short, with 20 bases between. The CDR3 nucleotides read TGTGCCAGCAGCCCGAGAGACGGGGGGCTTCGAGAGACCCAGTACTTC. Its translation is CASSPRDGGLRETQYF.

This sequence joins TRBV29-1 and TRBJ2-2, with 8 bases that match TRBD1. V lost 7 bases, J lost 1 base, and 8 bases stayed unmatched. The CDR3 has 15 amino acids. Per the germline V gene, CDR1 is SQVTM and CDR2 is ANQGSEA. Written as DNA, the CDR3 is TGCAGCGGAATGGACAGGGACAAGAACACCGGGGAGCTGTTTTTT. The encoded protein is CSGMDRDKNTGELFF.

This chain uses TRBV7-6 with TRBJ2-7, with D possibly being TRBD1 or TRBD2 (5 bases each). V gave up 1 base and J gave up 6 bases, with 25 bases separating them. CDR3 length equals 18 residues. Germline assignment: CDR1 SGHVS and CDR2 FNYEAQ. The CDR3 spells CASSLVTPVGTRGSEQYF. The CDR3 DNA follows: TGTGCCAGCAGCTTAGTCACCCCTGTGGGGACCCGTGGGAGCGAGCAGTACTTC.

A few counts support this clonotype. J is TRBJ1-2 and V is TRBV6-2 or TRBV6-3; D is possibly TRBD1 (5 bases). Germline V gene sequence: CDR1 MNHEY, CDR2 SVGEGT. V lost 5 bases and J lost 2, with 18 bases in between. The length of the CDR3 is 16 residues. CDR3 nucleotide sequence: TGTGCCAGCAGTCCTTTCAGACAACCAGGGAACTATGGCTACACCTTC. It is translated as CASSPFRQPGNYGYTF.

The V and J genes are TRBV12-3 or TRBV12-4 and TRBJ2-5, with 7 bases matching TRBD1. The CDR3 loop spans 13 amino acids. Germline trimming cut 7 bases from V and 4 bases from J; bases unmatched to any gene: 6. Here the CDR3 reads CASNPGGSETQYF. DNA of the CDR3: TGTGCCAGCAACCCAGGGGGATCAGAGACCCAGTACTTC.

This clonotype was counted many times. This sequence joins TRBV3-1 and TRBJ2-1; D may be TRBD2 (5 bases). Germline CDR1 is LGHDT and CDR2 is YNNKEL (reference sequence). V was clipped by 0 bases and J by 9 bases, with 18 bases between them. The CDR3 totals 16 residues. The CDR3 loop reads CASSQDVYAGVGEQFF. CDR3 DNA sequence: TGTGCCAGCAGCCAAGATGTCTACGCCGGGGTGGGTGAGCAGTTCTTC.

This clonotype was seen a few times. The rearrangement joins TRBV30 to TRBJ2-3, with 8 bases identical to TRBD1. CDR1 GTSNPN and CDR2 SVGIG come from the germline V gene (reference sequence). This CDR3 comprises 14 residues. The junction had 4 bases not matched to a gene; V was cut back by 5 bases and J by 0 bases. The CDR3 DNA follows: TGTGCCTGGGGGCGGACAGGGAGCACAGATACGCAGTATTTT. Its protein product is CAWGRTGSTDTQYF.

The chain joins TRBV28 to TRBJ2-3; 8 bases are a match to TRBD2. The germline V gene has CDR1 MDHEN and CDR2 SYDVKM. The CDR3 sequence is 15 residues long. With V trimmed by 4 bases and J by 0 bases, 3 bases remained unmatched. Written as DNA, the CDR3 is TGTGCCAGCAGTTCCAGCGGGGGAAGCACAGATACGCAGTATTTT. It specifies CASSSSGGSTDTQYF.

V and J are TRBV28 and TRBJ2-1; 13 bases fit TRBD2. The germline gives CDR1 MDHEN, CDR2 SYDVKM. V was clipped by 4 bases and J by 8 bases; unmatched bases: 14. There are 18 residues in the CDR3. The CDR3 sequence is CASSWSGTSGEPGDEQFF. In DNA, the CDR3 is TGTGCCAGCAGTTGGAGCGGGACTAGCGGGGAACCCGGGGATGAGCAGTTCTTC.

The rearrangement links TRBV4-1 to TRBJ2-5; 9 bases line up with TRBD1. CDR1 is MGHRA, CDR2 YSYEKL, per germline. This CDR3 region has 14 residues. The trim removed 3 bases at V and 4 bases at J, leaving 3 bases unmatched. CDR3 in amino acids: CASSQGTGLETQYF. CDR3 nucleotide sequence: TGCGCCAGCAGCCAGGGGACAGGGCTAGAGACCCAGTACTTC.

This clonotype showed up many times. The chain uses TRBV12-3 or TRBV12-4 and TRBJ2-2, with 8 bases aligning to TRBD1. The CDR3 runs 15 residues. Trimming took 5 bases from V and 3 from J; bases not matched to a gene: 5. For the CDR3, the DNA is TGTGCCAGCAGTCCCGGGACAGGAGACACCGGGGAGCTGTTTTTT. Translating gives CASSPGTGDTGELFF.

This rearrangement joins TRBV12-3 or TRBV12-4 to TRBJ1-2, with TRBD1 as a possible D gene (5 bases). V was clipped by 6 bases and J by 1 base, with 12 bases between them. This CDR3 has 14 residues. The CDR3 sequence is CASSQTAVNYGYTF. The DNA for the CDR3 is TGTGCCAGCAGCCAGACAGCGGTTAACTATGGCTACACCTTC.